The 6 T cell receptor beta chains below come from one sample, sequenced in a study of control samples from healthy donors and cancer patients. Sequenced by immunoSEQ multiplex PCR; TCRdb stores in-frame clones only, minus some. Altogether 84,000 or so clones are present, 84% being singletons, with the ten largest covering around 10%. Sequencing used PBMCs. These receptors were obtained from a man in his sixties with head and neck cancer.

The chain links TRBV3-1 (or the pseudogene TRBV3-2) to TRBJ2-2; D is ambiguous. V was cut by 4 bases and J by 9 bases, with 9 bases left in between. From germline, CDR1 is LGHDT and CDR2 YNNKEL (reference sequence). The CDR3 is made up of 12 amino acids. CDR3 sequence reads: CASSPTRRELFF. The CDR3, as DNA: TGTGCCAGCAGCCCGACTCGACGGGAGCTGTTTTTT.

This clone has only a few counts. The chain has TRBV15 and TRBJ2-7; either TRBD1 or TRBD2 may fit D (5 bases each). The CDR3 contains 13 residues. The V and J ends lost 3 bases and 9 bases respectively, with 15 bases between them. CDR1 is LNHNV and CDR2 is YYDKDF in the germline V gene (reference sequence). The CDR3 DNA reads TGTGCCACCAGCAGGGGGGTTGGTACGGCGCAGTACTTC. Its protein product is CATSRGVGTAQYF.

The gene calls are TRBV27 and TRBJ2-3; a weak D match, TRBD1 (6 bases). The V end was cut by 6 bases, the J end by 2 bases, with 18 bases between. In germline, CDR1 is MNHEY, CDR2 SMNVEV (reference sequence). The CDR3 length is 16 residues. CDR3 nucleotide sequence: TGTGCCAGCAGCCGACTTGGGGGCCGCCCCACAGATACGCAGTATTTT. This sequence encodes CASSRLGGRPTDTQYF.

With respect to this clone: The sample carries other DNA sequences with the same CDR3. This chain links TRBV27 with TRBJ1-5; 7 bases align to TRBD1. V lost 6 bases to trimming and J lost 1 base; unmatched junction nucleotides: 6. The CDR3 sequence is 15 residues long. CDR1 and CDR2 (germline): MNHEY, SMNVEV (reference sequence). The CDR3 nucleotides are TGTGCCAGCAGAAGGGGGCCGGGGAGCAATCAGCCCCAGCATTTT. This sequence encodes CASRRGPGSNQPQHF.

The rearrangement uses TRBV5-8 and TRBJ1-4; no clear D gene. The CDR3 loop spans 12 amino acids. V lost 2 bases to trimming and J lost 8 bases, with 7 bases between them. CDR1 SGHTS and CDR2 YDEGEE come from the germline V gene. CDR3 region: CASSFGYEKLFF. CDR3 nucleotide sequence: TGTGCCAGCAGCTTCGGGTACGAAAAACTGTTTTTT.

The chain employs TRBV6-6 and TRBJ2-4, with unresolved D. The CDR3 runs 13 residues. V was trimmed by 0 bases and J by 8 bases, leaving 8 bases between them. In germline, CDR1 is MNHNY, CDR2 SVGAGI (reference sequence). The CDR3 nucleotides are TGTGCCAGCAGTTACTCAGCATCGGACATTCAGTACTTC. Protein product: CASSYSASDIQYF.